Shown below are 20 T cell receptor beta chains from a single sample sequenced in a study of T cells in narcolepsy. The assay was immunoSEQ multiplex PCR, and TCRdb's table has in-frame clones only and misses some. This sample carries tens of thousands of clones, approximately 86% of them seen once, and the ten largest clones take 0.83%. Sequencing was done on a sample of CD45RA- memory CD4+ T cells from PBMCs. These receptors were obtained from a human donor with narcolepsy.

Turning to this clone: Distinct nucleotide sequences in the sample also encode this CDR3. The chain recombines TRBV5-6 with TRBJ1-1; possibly TRBD1 for D (5 bases). The CDR3 contains 12 residues. V was cut by 5 bases and J by 6 bases, with 11 bases left in between. Germline assignment: CDR1 SGHDT and CDR2 YYEEEE. The CDR3: CASSPGSSEAFF. The DNA of the CDR3 is TGTGCCAGCAGTCCAGGGTCCTCTGAAGCTTTCTTT.

There are a few counts of this clone. The chain carries TRBV14 and TRBJ1-2, with D unresolved. This CDR3 has 12 amino acids. The germline CDR1 and CDR2 sequences are SGHDN and FVKESK. Trimming cost V 6 bases and J 7 bases, with 12 bases left between them. The CDR3 DNA reads TGTGCCAGCAGTAACCAAGCTGGTGGCTACACCTTC. The encoded protein is CASSNQAGGYTF.

The chain links TRBV6-1 to TRBJ2-3, with 9 bases that match TRBD1. V shed 6 bases and J 0 bases; nucleotides not matched to a gene: 4. The CDR3 covers 15 residues. Germline CDR1 reads MNHNS; CDR2 reads SASEGT. CDR3 nucleotide sequence: TGTGCCAGCAGCCGGGACAGGGCGAGCACAGATACGCAGTATTTT. Encoded protein: CASSRDRASTDTQYF.

The rearrangement joins TRBV18 to TRBJ1-1; 10 nucleotides agree with TRBD1. With 2 bases clipped from V and 4 bases from J, the junction kept 4 bases outside the gene matches. The CDR3 covers 15 residues. Looked up from germline, CDR1 is KGHSH and CDR2 is LQKENI. CDR3 sequence: CASSPRGQGFTEAFF. The CDR3 nucleotides read TGTGCCAGCTCACCAAGGGGACAGGGGTTCACTGAAGCTTTCTTT. Drawing the rest from reference TRBV18 and TRBJ1-1, the complete variable domain is NAGVMQNPRHLVRRRGQEARLRCSPMKGHSHVYWYRQLPEEGLKFMVYLQKENIIDESGMPKERFSAEFPKEGPSILRIQQVVRGDSAAYFCASSPRGQGFTEAFFGQGTRLTVV.

The V gene is TRBV9, the J gene TRBJ2-3; D is tentatively TRBD1 or TRBD2 (5 bases each). V was cut by 4 bases and J by 2 bases, with 20 bases left in between. This CDR3 spans 17 amino acids. CDR1 is SGDLS, CDR2 YYNGEE, per germline. CDR3 DNA sequence: TGTGCCAGCAGCAAGGGGAAGGGGAGTCCCTACACAGATACGCAGTATTTT. It yields the protein CASSKGKGSPYTDTQYF.

There are a few counts of this clone. This rearrangement joins TRBV19 to TRBJ2-2; 10 bases fit TRBD2. The CDR3 has 16 residues. The V gene end was trimmed by 6 bases and the J gene end by 2 bases; junction bases not matched to a gene: 6. Germline V gene sequence: CDR1 LNHDA, CDR2 SQIVND (reference sequence). CDR3 nucleotides: TGTGCCAGTAGGGATAGCGGGGGGCCTAACACCGGGGAGCTGTTTTTT. Its protein is CASRDSGGPNTGELFF. The full variable domain, rest sourced from reference TRBV19 and TRBJ2-2, is DGGITQSPKYLFRKEGQNVTLSCEQNLNHDAMYWYRQDPGQGLRLIYYSQIVNDFQKGDIAEGYSVSREKKESFPLTVTSAQKNPTAFYLCASRDSGGPNTGELFFGEGSRLTVL.

The rearrangement links TRBV30 to TRBJ2-1; possible D gene TRBD2, 5 bases. CDR3 length: 12 residues. V was shortened by 5 bases and J by 10 bases, with 15 bases between the two germline ends. From germline, CDR1 is GTSNPN and CDR2 SVGIG (reference sequence). CDR3 in amino acids: CAWGPTRWEQFF. The CDR3 DNA reads as TGTGCCTGGGGGCCCACTAGATGGGAGCAGTTCTTC.

CDR3 nucleotides: TGTGCCAGCAGCTTAGTTTCTAGCAGCTACGAGCAGTACTTC. Amino acids: CASSLVSSSYEQYF. The J gene is TRBJ2-7, the V gene TRBV7-2, with D possibly being TRBD2 (5 bases). CDR1 and CDR2 from the germline V gene are SGHTA and FQGNSA. The CDR3 consists of 14 residues. Trimming left V 1 base short and J 3 bases short, with 10 bases between.

The V gene is TRBV7-9, the J gene TRBJ2-7; a weak D match, TRBD1 (5 bases). Germline V CDR1 and CDR2: SEHNR, FQNEAQ (reference sequence). Trimming pared 2 bases from V and 5 bases from J, leaving 16 bases between. CDR3 length equals 15 residues. DNA for the CDR3: TGTGCCAGCAGCTTATTTGGGGCAGCCAGCGACGAGCAGTACTTC. It yields the protein CASSLFGAASDEQYF.

The CDR3, as DNA: TGTGCCAAAGATAACCCTCGGGCAGATACGCAGTATTTT. This translates into CAKDNPRADTQYF. This chain links TRBV30 with TRBJ2-3; D is undetermined. V was pared by 8 bases and J by 4 bases, with 16 bases between. The CDR3 runs to 13 residues. CDR1 is GTSNPN, CDR2 SVGIG, per germline (reference sequence).

The chain combines TRBV19 with TRBJ2-1, with D perhaps TRBD2 (5 bases). Trimming pared 5 bases from V and 5 bases from J, leaving 16 bases between. The CDR3 is 15 amino acids. Germline CDR1 LNHDA, CDR2 SQIVND (reference sequence). CDR3 DNA sequence: TGTGCCAGTAGTGAGGAAGGGAGCTTTAACAATGAGCAGTTCTTC. It specifies CASSEEGSFNNEQFF.

This clone turned up a few times. The genes are TRBV28 and TRBJ2-7; 9 bases fit TRBD2. V shed 4 bases, J shed 4 bases, and the junction held 5 bases outside the gene matches. CDR1 MDHEN and CDR2 SYDVKM come from the germline V gene. This CDR3 region has 14 residues. This chain's CDR3 is CASSSLAGIYEQYF. DNA for the CDR3: TGTGCCAGCAGTTCGCTAGCGGGGATATACGAGCAGTACTTC.

This rearrangement joins TRBV29-1 to TRBJ2-1; 7 bases agree with TRBD1. V gave up 5 bases and J gave up 6 bases; unmatched junction bases: 7. Per germline, CDR1 SQVTM and CDR2 ANQGSEA. The CDR3 contains 13 residues. CDR3 sequence (DNA): TGCAGCGTTAGTTTCTCAGGGGGCAATGAGCAGTTCTTC. This gives the protein CSVSFSGGNEQFF.

The CDR3 coding sequence is TGTGCCAGCATCCAAGGGGGGAGGGGAATAGCAGCTTTCTTT. The encoded protein is CASIQGGRGIAAFF. The chain carries TRBV28 and TRBJ1-1; tentatively, D is TRBD1 (6 bases). Per the germline V gene, CDR1 is MDHEN and CDR2 is SYDVKM. V gave up 7 bases and J gave up 10 bases, with 22 bases separating them. The CDR3 contains 14 residues.

The chain combines TRBV6-5 with TRBJ2-7, with 10 positions matching TRBD1. The junction had 4 bases not matched to a gene; V was cut back by 4 bases and J by 7 bases. The CDR3 is 13 amino acids. Germline loops: CDR1 MNHEY, CDR2 SVGAGI. As DNA, the CDR3 is TGTGCCAGCAGTTTGGGACAGGGGTTTGAGCAGTACTTC. It translates to CASSLGQGFEQYF.

CDR3 DNA sequence: TGTGCCAGCTCCAAGACATTAGGGAACACTGAAGCTTTCTTT. Translated: CASSKTLGNTEAFF. The chain is built from TRBV7-2 and TRBJ1-1; D is undetermined. The V end was cut by 8 bases, the J end by 1 base, with 14 bases between. This CDR3 is 14 amino acids long. Germline-derived CDR1 and CDR2 are SGHTA and FQGNSA.

The chain couples TRBV28 to TRBJ2-7; 7 nucleotides align to TRBD2. CDR1 and CDR2 from the germline V gene are MDHEN and SYDVKM. The CDR3 contains 14 residues. Trimming at V came to 8 bases and at J to 3 bases, leaving 10 bases not matched to a gene. CDR3 sequence (DNA): TGTGCCAGCCAGGGAGGGCGGGGATACTACGAGCAGTACTTC. It is translated as CASQGGRGYYEQYF.

This rearrangement joins TRBV29-1 to TRBJ2-6, with D perhaps matching TRBD2 (6 bases). The CDR3 totals 16 residues. Per the germline V gene, CDR1 is SQVTM and CDR2 is ANQGSEA. V was pared by 6 bases and J by 0 bases, with 15 bases between. In DNA, the CDR3 is TGCAGCGTGGTAGCCGGGAGCCTCTCTGGGGCCAACGTCCTGACTTTC. This sequence encodes CSVVAGSLSGANVLTF.

This clone turned up a few times. The chain joins TRBV28 to TRBJ2-7, with D possibly being TRBD2 (6 bases). The germline V gene encodes CDR1 MDHEN and CDR2 SYDVKM. V was trimmed by 7 bases and J by 2 bases, leaving 15 bases between them. The length of the CDR3 is 14 residues. CDR3 DNA sequence: TGTGCCAGCAACCCAAGCGGGCCTACCTACGAGCAGTACTTC. This encodes CASNPSGPTYEQYF.

The V call is TRBV2, the J call TRBJ2-5; a weak D match, TRBD1 (5 bases). V shed 8 bases and J shed 4 bases, with 11 bases lying between them. Germline values: CDR1 SNHLY, CDR2 FYNNEI. The CDR3 totals 12 residues. This chain's CDR3 is CASRQGRETQYF. The CDR3 DNA is TGTGCCAGCCGTCAGGGTCGAGAGACCCAGTACTTC.